Following are 17 T cell receptor beta chains from one sample sequenced in a study of T cells after posttransplantation cyclophosphamide. Busulfan-fludarabine conditioning, marrow transplant, and cyclophosphamide on days +3 and +4 were administered. Here immunoSEQ multiplex PCR was the method, and the copy in TCRdb shows in-frame clones only, minus some. The sample carries about 22,000 clones, 70% to 90% recorded once. Source: PBMCs, taken after allogeneic stem cell transplant with posttransplant cyclophosphamide. These receptors were collected from a female patient aged 25-39 years who received an allogeneic stem cell transplant from an unrelated donor, was CMV-positive, and had no GVHD. Some T cells may possibly be graft donor cells.

V is TRBV5-4 and J is TRBJ2-5; 12 nucleotides align to TRBD2. The CDR3 is 16 residues long. Trimming at V came to 4 bases and at J to 0 bases, leaving 4 bases not matched to a gene. Germline CDR1 SGHNT, CDR2 YYREEE (reference sequence). Here the CDR3 reads CASSRGTSGYQETQYF. The CDR3 region has the DNA TGTGCCAGCAGCCGGGGGACTAGCGGGTACCAAGAGACCCAGTACTTC.

This sequence joins TRBV12-5 and TRBJ2-3; D perhaps matches TRBD2 (7 bases). The length of the CDR3 is 15 residues. Deletions cut 1 base from V and 4 bases from J, with 12 bases between. Germline CDR1 reads LGHNT; CDR2 reads FRNRAP. The CDR3 DNA follows: TGTGCTAGTGGTTTGGCCGGGGGGCCTTCAGATACGCAGTATTTT. Amino acids: CASGLAGGPSDTQYF.

The J gene is TRBJ1-2, the V gene TRBV11-2, with 9 nucleotides matching TRBD1. This CDR3 has 19 residues. CDR1 and CDR2 from the germline V gene are SGHAT and FQNNGV. V was clipped by 5 bases and J by 2 bases; unmatched bases: 18. This chain's CDR3 is CASSGSAGTGKRGNYGYTF. In DNA, the CDR3 is TGTGCCAGCAGCGGAAGCGCCGGGACAGGGAAGAGGGGGAACTATGGCTACACCTTC.

This clone was picked up a small number of times. This sequence joins TRBV10-3 and TRBJ2-3, with D perhaps matching TRBD2 (6 bases). The CDR3 is 18 residues long. From germline, CDR1 is ENHRY and CDR2 SYGVKD. V was shortened by 2 bases and J by 0 bases, with 18 bases between the two germline ends. CDR3 DNA: TGTGCCATCAGTGAGACGGTTGCGGGGCGGGGTAGCACAGATACGCAGTATTTT. It specifies CAISETVAGRGSTDTQYF.

This chain connects TRBV5-1 to TRBJ2-3; TRBD2 aligns across 14 bases. CDR1 SGHRS and CDR2 YFSETQ come from the germline V gene. This CDR3 spans 18 amino acids. J gave up 0 bases and V 4 bases, and 7 bases lay outside the gene matches. CDR3 residues: CASSPGLAGAFSTDTQYF. CDR3 nucleotide sequence: TGCGCCAGCAGCCCGGGACTAGCGGGGGCCTTTAGCACAGATACGCAGTATTTT.

The V gene is TRBV15, the J gene TRBJ2-7; 9 nucleotides line up with TRBD1. Germline V gene sequence: CDR1 LNHNV, CDR2 YYDKDF (reference sequence). CDR3 length: 14 residues. V was clipped by 9 bases and J by 4 bases; unmatched bases: 10. CDR3 amino acids: CATSGTGIVYEQYF. The CDR3 bases are TGTGCCACTTCCGGGACAGGGATAGTTTACGAGCAGTACTTC.

The chain links TRBV7-2 to TRBJ1-2; perhaps TRBD1 as D (6 bases). CDR1 and CDR2 (germline): SGHTA, FQGNSA. This CDR3 contains 14 residues. Trimming took 1 base from V and 4 from J, leaving 10 bases between them. The CDR3, as DNA: TGTGCCAGCAGCTTAGACAGGGCTAGCTATGGCTACACCTTC. It encodes CASSLDRASYGYTF.

The chain employs TRBV27 and TRBJ2-1; TRBD2 agrees at 8 bases. This CDR3 region has 17 residues. V shed 2 bases, J shed 6 bases, and the junction held 12 bases outside the gene matches. Per the germline V gene, CDR1 is MNHEY and CDR2 is SMNVEV (reference sequence). The CDR3 spells CASSLGLSGVWTNEQFF. The CDR3 DNA reads as TGTGCCAGCAGTTTAGGGCTTAGCGGGGTTTGGACCAATGAGCAGTTCTTC.

The chain joins TRBV6-1 to TRBJ1-6, with TRBD1 as a possible D gene (5 bases). V was shortened by 2 bases and J by 0 bases, with 14 bases between the two germline ends. There are 18 residues in the CDR3. Looked up from germline, CDR1 is MNHNS and CDR2 is SASEGT. CDR3 loop: CASSESDLGGSYNSPLHF. Written as DNA, the CDR3 is TGTGCCAGCAGTGAATCGGACTTGGGGGGCTCCTATAATTCACCCCTCCACTTT.

This clone was counted a few times. V is TRBV2 and J is TRBJ2-1; D is possibly TRBD2 (6 bases). Germline CDR1 SNHLY, CDR2 FYNNEI. V lost 9 bases to trimming and J lost 15 bases, with 18 bases between them. The CDR3 covers 11 residues. CDR3 sequence reads: CASFLGGAAFF. The DNA for the CDR3 is TGTGCCAGTTTTCTGGGGGGAGCTGCGTTCTTC.

The chain carries TRBV7-9 and TRBJ2-3; the D gene is possibly TRBD2 (6 bases). The CDR3 has 13 amino acids. The V and J ends lost 5 bases and 10 bases respectively, with 16 bases between them. CDR1 is SEHNR, CDR2 FQNEAQ, per germline (reference sequence). The CDR3 sequence is CASSPLGLASQYF. CDR3 DNA sequence: TGTGCCAGCAGCCCGCTTGGGCTAGCGTCGCAGTATTTT.

The chain couples TRBV11-2 to TRBJ1-3, with D unresolved. The CDR3 totals 15 residues. Trimming cost V 4 bases and J 0 bases, with 10 bases left between them. CDR1 is SGHAT, CDR2 FQNNGV, per germline. The CDR3 region is CASSWAGHSGNTIYF. CDR3 nucleotide sequence: TGTGCCAGCAGCTGGGCAGGCCACTCTGGAAACACCATATATTTT.

This chain connects TRBV4-1 to TRBJ2-2; tentative D call: TRBD1 (6 bases). Germline CDR1 reads MGHRA; CDR2 reads YSYEKL. Trimming took 0 bases from V and 6 from J, leaving 11 bases between them. The length of the CDR3 is 15 residues. CDR3 amino acids: CASSQEQGVPGELFF. Here the CDR3 DNA reads TGCGCCAGCAGCCAAGAACAGGGAGTACCCGGGGAGCTGTTTTTT.

The rearrangement uses TRBV18 and TRBJ2-2; 13 positions agree with TRBD2. This CDR3 contains 16 residues. V was pared by 5 bases and J by 7 bases, with 7 bases of the junction left unmatched. Germline assignment: CDR1 KGHSH and CDR2 LQKENI. The CDR3 DNA reads TGTGCCAGCTCAACTACGGGACTAGCGGGGATCGGGGAGCTGTTTTTT. It translates to CASSTTGLAGIGELFF.

The gene calls are TRBV5-4 and TRBJ1-1; no reliable D call. This CDR3 is 15 amino acids long. Germline V gives CDR1 SGHNT, CDR2 YYREEE (reference sequence). V lost 4 bases, J lost 1 base, and 14 bases lay in between. CDR3 sequence reads: CASSPPPPRNTEAFF. The CDR3 bases are TGTGCCAGCAGCCCCCCCCCTCCGAGGAACACTGAAGCTTTCTTT.

In DNA, the CDR3 is TGTGCCAGCAGCCAAGATAGGACAGCGACCTACGAGCAGTACTTC. The encoded protein is CASSQDRTATYEQYF. The chain is built from TRBV4-2 and TRBJ2-5, with D maybe TRBD1 (6 bases). The J call is doubtful: the DNA matches TRBJ2-7 better. CDR1 is LGHNA and CDR2 is YNFKEQ in the germline V gene. There are 15 residues in the CDR3.

This clone appeared once. The chain joins TRBV5-1 to TRBJ2-6; maybe TRBD1 (6 bases). V was cut by 2 bases and J by 1 base, with 22 bases left in between. This CDR3 contains 20 residues. CDR1 is SGHRS, CDR2 YFSETQ, per germline. Written as DNA, the CDR3 is TGCGCCAGCAGCTTTTCACCACAGGGAGTTCCATTTTCTGGGGCCAACGTCCTGACTTTC. Amino acid sequence: CASSFSPQGVPFSGANVLTF.